This TCR beta chain emerged from a study of T cell responses to AZD1222 COVID-19 vaccine. Study-wide results and caveats: Within unmutated variant regions lay the reported targets of nearly half of spike-specific TCRs. Two doses of AZD1222 preceded a rise in Spike-specific TCR breadth and depth. Spike regions recognized by vaccine-associated CD4 TCRs spanned the protein, led by 160-218 and 743-854.

This CDR3 has 16 amino acids. Germline CDR1 reads GTSNPN; CDR2 reads SVGIG (reference sequence). Deletions cut 2 bases from V and 1 base from J, with 15 bases between. Sequenced by immunoSEQ multiplex PCR; TCRdb stores in-frame clones only, minus some. The repertoire holds some 98,000 clones, with about nine tenths as singletons. A note on this clone: What it recognizes is unknown.

The TCR originated in an adult who received the AZD1222 COVID-19 vaccine. The sample consisted of peripheral blood, taken 28 days after the second AZD1222 dose. This chain links TRBV30 with TRBJ1-5; tentatively, D is TRBD1 (5 bases). CDR3 amino acids: CAWSLWGMRSNQPQHF. Here the CDR3 DNA reads TGTGCCTGGAGTCTTTGGGGGATGAGAAGCAATCAGCCCCAGCATTTT.